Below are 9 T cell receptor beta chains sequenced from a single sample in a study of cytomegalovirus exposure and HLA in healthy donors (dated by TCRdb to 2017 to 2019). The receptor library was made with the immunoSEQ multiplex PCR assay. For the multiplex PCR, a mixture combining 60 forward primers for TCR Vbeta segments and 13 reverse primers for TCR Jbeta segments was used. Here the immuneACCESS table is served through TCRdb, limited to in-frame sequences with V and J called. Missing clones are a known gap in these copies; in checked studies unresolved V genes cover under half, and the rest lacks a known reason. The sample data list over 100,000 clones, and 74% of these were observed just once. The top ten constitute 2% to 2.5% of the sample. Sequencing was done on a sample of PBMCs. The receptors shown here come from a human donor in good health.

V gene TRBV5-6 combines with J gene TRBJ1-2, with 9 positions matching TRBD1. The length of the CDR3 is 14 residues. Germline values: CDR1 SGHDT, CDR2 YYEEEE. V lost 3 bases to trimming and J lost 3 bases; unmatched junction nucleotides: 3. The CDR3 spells CASSSTGGDYGYTF. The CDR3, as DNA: TGTGCCAGCAGCTCGACAGGGGGTGACTATGGCTACACCTTC.

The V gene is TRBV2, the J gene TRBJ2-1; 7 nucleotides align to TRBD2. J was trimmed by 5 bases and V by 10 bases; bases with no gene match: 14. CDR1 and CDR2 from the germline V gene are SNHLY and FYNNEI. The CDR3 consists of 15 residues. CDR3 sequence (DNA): TGTGCCACCACAAAGGGCGGGGACTATCACAATGAGCAGTTCTTC. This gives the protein CATTKGGDYHNEQFF. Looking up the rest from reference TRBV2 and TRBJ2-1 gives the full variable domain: EPEVTQTPSHQVTQMGQEVILRCVPISNHLYFYWYRQILGQKVEFLVSFYNNEISEKSEIFDDQFSVERPDGSNFTLKIRSTKLEDSAMYFCATTKGGDYHNEQFFGPGTRLTVL.

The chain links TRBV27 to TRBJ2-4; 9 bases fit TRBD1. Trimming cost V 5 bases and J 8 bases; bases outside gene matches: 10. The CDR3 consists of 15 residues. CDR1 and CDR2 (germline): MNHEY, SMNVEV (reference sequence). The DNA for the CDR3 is TGTGCCAGCAGTAACGGACAGGGGATAGGGCACATTCAGTACTTC. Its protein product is CASSNGQGIGHIQYF.

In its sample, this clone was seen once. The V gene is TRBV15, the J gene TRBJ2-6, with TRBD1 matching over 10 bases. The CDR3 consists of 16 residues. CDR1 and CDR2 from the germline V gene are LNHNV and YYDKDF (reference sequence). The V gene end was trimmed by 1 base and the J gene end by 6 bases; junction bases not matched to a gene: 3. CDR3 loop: CATSRGGQGVANVLTF. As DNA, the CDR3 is TGTGCCACCAGCAGAGGTGGACAGGGGGTGGCCAACGTCCTGACTTTC.

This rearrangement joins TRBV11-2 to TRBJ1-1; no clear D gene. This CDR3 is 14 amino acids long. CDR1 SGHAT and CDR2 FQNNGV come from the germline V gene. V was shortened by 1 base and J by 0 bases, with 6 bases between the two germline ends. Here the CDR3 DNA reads TGTGCCAGCAGCTTAGTTTTAGTGAACACTGAAGCTTTCTTT. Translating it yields CASSLVLVNTEAFF. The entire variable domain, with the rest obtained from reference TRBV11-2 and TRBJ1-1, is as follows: EAGVAQSPRYKIIEKRQSVAFWCNPISGHATLYWYQQILGQGPKLLIQFQNNGVVDDSQLPKDRFSAERLKGVDSTLKIQPAKLEDSAVYLCASSLVLVNTEAFFGQGTRLTVV.

CDR3 DNA sequence: TGTGCCAGCAGCTTCGGGACAGGAGAAGCTTTCTTT. As protein: CASSFGTGEAFF. V is TRBV5-5 and J is TRBJ1-1, with 8 positions matching TRBD1. Germline V lookup: CDR1 SGHKS, CDR2 YYEKEE (reference sequence). The CDR3 runs 12 residues. V was clipped by 2 bases and J by 8 bases; unmatched bases: 2. Together with reference TRBV5-5 and TRBJ1-1, the CDR3 gives the full variable domain: DAGVTQSPTHLIKTRGQQVTLRCSPISGHKSVSWYQQVLGQGPQFIFQYYEKEERGRGNFPDRFSARQFPNYSSELNVNALLLGDSALYLCASSFGTGEAFFGQGTRLTVV.

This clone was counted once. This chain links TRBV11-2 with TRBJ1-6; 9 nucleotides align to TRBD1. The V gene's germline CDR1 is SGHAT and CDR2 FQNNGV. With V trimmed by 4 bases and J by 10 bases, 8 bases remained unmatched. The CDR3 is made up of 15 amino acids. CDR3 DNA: TGTGCCAGCAGCTATACAGGGGGCGCAGGCTCACCCCTCCACTTT. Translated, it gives CASSYTGGAGSPLHF.

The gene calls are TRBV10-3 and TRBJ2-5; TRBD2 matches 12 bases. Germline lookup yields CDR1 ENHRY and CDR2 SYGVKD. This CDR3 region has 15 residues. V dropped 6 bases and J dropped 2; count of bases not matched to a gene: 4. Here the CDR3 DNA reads TGTGCCATCAGCCCTAGCGGGGGGGTACAAGAGACCCAGTACTTC. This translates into CAISPSGGVQETQYF.

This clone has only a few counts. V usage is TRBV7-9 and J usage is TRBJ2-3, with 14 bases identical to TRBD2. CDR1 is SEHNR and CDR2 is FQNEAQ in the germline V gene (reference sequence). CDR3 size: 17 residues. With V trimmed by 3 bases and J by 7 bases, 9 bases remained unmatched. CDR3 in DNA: TGTGCCAGCAGCTTCGTACCGGGACTAGCGGGGGTTTATACGCAGTATTTT. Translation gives CASSFVPGLAGVYTQYF. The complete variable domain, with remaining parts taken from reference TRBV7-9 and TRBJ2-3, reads DTGVSQNPRHKITKRGQNVTFRCDPISEHNRLYWYRQTLGQGPEFLTYFQNEAQLEKSRLLSDRFSAERPKGSFSTLEIQRTEQGDSAMYLCASSFVPGLAGVYTQYFGPGTRLTVL.